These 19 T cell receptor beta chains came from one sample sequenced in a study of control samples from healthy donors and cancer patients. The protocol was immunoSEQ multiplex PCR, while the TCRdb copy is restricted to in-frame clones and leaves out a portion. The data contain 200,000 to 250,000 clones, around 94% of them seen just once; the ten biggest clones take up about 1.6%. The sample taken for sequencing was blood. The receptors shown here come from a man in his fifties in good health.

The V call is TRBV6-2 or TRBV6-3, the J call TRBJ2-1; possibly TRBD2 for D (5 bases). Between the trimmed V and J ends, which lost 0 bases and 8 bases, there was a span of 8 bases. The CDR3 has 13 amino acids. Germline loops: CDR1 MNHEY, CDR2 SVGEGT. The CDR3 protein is CASSYSMRDEQFF. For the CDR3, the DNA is TGTGCCAGCAGTTACTCGATGAGGGATGAGCAGTTCTTC.

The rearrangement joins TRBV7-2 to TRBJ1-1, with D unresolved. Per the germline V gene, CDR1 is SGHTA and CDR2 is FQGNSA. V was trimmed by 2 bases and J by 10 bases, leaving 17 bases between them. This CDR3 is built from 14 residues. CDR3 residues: CASSLHDVFNGAFF. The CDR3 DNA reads TGTGCCAGCAGCTTACACGACGTGTTTAATGGAGCTTTCTTT.

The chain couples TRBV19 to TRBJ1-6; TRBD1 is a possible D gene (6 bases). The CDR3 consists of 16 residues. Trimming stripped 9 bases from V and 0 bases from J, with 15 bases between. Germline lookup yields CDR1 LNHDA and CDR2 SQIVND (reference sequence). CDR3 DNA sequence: TGTGCCAGCTTCAACACAGGGAGCTCCTATAATTCACCCCTCCACTTT. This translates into CASFNTGSSYNSPLHF. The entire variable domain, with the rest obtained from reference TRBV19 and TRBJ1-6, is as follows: DGGITQSPKYLFRKEGQNVTLSCEQNLNHDAMYWYRQDPGQGLRLIYYSQIVNDFQKGDIAEGYSVSREKKESFPLTVTSAQKNPTAFYLCASFNTGSSYNSPLHFGNGTRLTVT.

Here the CDR3 DNA reads TGTGCCAGCTCACCAGGGTTCGGTGACTATGGCTACACCTTC. Its protein is CASSPGFGDYGYTF. The J gene is TRBJ1-2, the V gene TRBV18, with no clear D. This CDR3 comprises 14 residues. From germline, CDR1 is KGHSH and CDR2 LQKENI. Trimming removed 2 bases at V and 3 bases at J, with 10 bases between.

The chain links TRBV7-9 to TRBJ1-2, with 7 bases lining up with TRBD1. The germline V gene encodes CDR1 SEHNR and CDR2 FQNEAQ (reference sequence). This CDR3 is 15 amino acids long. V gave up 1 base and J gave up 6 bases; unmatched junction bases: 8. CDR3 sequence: CASSLDSRTGHGYTF. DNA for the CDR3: TGTGCCAGCAGCTTAGATTCACGGACAGGACATGGCTACACCTTC.

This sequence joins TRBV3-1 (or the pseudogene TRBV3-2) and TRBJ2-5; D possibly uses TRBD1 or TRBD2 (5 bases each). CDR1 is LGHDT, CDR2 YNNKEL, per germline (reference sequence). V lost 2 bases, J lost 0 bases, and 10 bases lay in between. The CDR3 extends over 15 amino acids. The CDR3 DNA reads TGTGCCAGCAGCCAAAGGGGACGGAACCAAGAGACCCAGTACTTC. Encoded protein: CASSQRGRNQETQYF.

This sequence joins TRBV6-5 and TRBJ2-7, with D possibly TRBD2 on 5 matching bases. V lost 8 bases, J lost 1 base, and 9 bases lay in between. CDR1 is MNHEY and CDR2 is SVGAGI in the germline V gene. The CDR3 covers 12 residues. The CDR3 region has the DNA TGTGCCAGCGCGAGGGTATCCTACGAGCAGTACTTC. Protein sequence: CASARVSYEQYF.

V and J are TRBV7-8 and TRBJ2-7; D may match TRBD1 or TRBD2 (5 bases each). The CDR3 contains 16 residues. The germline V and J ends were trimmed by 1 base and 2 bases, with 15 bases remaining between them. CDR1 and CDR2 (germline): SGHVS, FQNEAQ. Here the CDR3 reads CASSLGWDEEAYEQYF. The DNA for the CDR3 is TGTGCCAGCAGCTTAGGGTGGGACGAGGAGGCCTACGAGCAGTACTTC.

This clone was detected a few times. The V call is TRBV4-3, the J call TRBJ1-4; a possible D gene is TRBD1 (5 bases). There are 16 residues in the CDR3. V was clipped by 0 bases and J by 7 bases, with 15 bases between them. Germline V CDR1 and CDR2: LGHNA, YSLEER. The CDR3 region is CASSQDWEGRVEKLFF. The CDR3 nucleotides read TGCGCCAGCAGCCAAGATTGGGAGGGGCGCGTTGAAAAACTGTTTTTT.

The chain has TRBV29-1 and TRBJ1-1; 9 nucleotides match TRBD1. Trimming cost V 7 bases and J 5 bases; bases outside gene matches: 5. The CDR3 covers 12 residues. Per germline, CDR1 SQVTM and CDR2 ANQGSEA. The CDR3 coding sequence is TGCAGCGGGGGACAGGGTGGGACTGAAGCTTTCTTT. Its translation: CSGGQGGTEAFF.

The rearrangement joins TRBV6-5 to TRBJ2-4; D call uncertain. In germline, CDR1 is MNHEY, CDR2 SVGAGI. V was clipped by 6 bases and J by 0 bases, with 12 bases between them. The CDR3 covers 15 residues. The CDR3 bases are TGTGCCAGCAGACCGCCGGGTCTAGCCAAAAACATTCAGTACTTC. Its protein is CASRPPGLAKNIQYF.

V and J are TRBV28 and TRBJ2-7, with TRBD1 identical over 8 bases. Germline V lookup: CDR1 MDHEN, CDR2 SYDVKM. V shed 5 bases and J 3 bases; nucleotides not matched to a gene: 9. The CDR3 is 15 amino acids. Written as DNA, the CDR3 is TGTGCCAGCAGTGGGCAGGGGGCGGGTGACTACGAGCAGTACTTC. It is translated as CASSGQGAGDYEQYF.

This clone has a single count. CDR3 nucleotides: TGTGCCAGCACGACCGGGGACCGTGAGCAGCCCCAGCATTTT. It specifies CASTTGDREQPQHF. V usage is TRBV7-2 and J usage is TRBJ1-5; weak D call: TRBD1 (5 bases). V lost 7 bases and J 7 bases, leaving 17 bases between the germline ends. This CDR3 spans 14 amino acids. The germline CDR1 and CDR2 sequences are SGHTA and FQGNSA.

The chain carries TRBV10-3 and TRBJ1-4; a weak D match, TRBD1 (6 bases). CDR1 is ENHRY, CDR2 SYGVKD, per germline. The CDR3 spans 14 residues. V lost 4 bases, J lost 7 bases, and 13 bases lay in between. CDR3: CAISGYQGTEKLFF. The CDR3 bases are TGTGCCATCAGTGGATATCAGGGGACTGAAAAACTGTTTTTT.

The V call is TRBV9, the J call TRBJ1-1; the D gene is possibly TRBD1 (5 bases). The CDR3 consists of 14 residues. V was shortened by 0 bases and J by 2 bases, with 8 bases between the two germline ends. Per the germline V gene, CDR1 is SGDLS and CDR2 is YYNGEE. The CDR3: CASSVGGENTEAFF. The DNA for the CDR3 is TGTGCCAGCAGCGTAGGGGGGGAAAACACTGAAGCTTTCTTT.

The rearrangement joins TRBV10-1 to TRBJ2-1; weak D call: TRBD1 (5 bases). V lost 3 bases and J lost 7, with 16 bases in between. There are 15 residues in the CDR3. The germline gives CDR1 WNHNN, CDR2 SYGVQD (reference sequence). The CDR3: CASSDIGAGSNEQFF. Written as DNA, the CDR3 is TGCGCCAGCAGTGACATAGGAGCAGGGTCGAATGAGCAGTTCTTC.

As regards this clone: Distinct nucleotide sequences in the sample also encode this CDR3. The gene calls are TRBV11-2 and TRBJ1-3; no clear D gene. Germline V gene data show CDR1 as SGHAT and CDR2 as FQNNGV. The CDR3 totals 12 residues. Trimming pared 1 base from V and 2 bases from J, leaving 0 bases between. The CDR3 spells CASSLAGNTIYF. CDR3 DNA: TGTGCCAGCAGCTTAGCTGGAAACACCATATATTTT. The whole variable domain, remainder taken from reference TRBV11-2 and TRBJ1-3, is EAGVAQSPRYKIIEKRQSVAFWCNPISGHATLYWYQQILGQGPKLLIQFQNNGVVDDSQLPKDRFSAERLKGVDSTLKIQPAKLEDSAVYLCASSLAGNTIYFGEGSWLTVV.

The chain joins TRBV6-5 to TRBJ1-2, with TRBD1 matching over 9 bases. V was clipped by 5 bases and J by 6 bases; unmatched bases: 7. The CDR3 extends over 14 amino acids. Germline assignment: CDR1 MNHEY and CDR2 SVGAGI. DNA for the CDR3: TGTGCCAGCAGTATCAGAACAGGGGGCGATGGCTACACCTTC. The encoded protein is CASSIRTGGDGYTF.

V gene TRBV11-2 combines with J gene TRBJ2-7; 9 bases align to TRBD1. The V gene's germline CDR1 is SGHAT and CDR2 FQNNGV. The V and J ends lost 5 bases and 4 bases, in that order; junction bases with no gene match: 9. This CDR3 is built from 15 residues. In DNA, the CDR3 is TGTGCCAGCAGCCGAGCCGGGACAGGGACGTACGAGCAGTACTTC. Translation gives CASSRAGTGTYEQYF.